This T cell receptor (beta chain) was retrieved from a study of blood T cell repertoires in COVID-19. About the study: T cells, B-cell-depleted T cells, or PBMCs provided the cDNA or gDNA that served as material.

Looked up from germline, CDR1 is LGHNT and CDR2 is FRNRAP. With 0 bases removed from V and 6 bases from J, the gap between germline ends came to 24 bases. CDR3 length: 19 amino acids. The assay was immunoSEQ multiplex PCR, and TCRdb's table has in-frame clones only and misses some. This sample has some 290,000 clones; over 90% occur once, and the top ten carry almost 4%. Individuals in the exposed group had encountered a COVID-19 case within 2 weeks preceding study entry. The TCR comes from a woman aged 25 to 45 who had been exposed to COVID-19. The sequencing input was PBMCs or T cells enriched from blood (not recorded which). The J gene is TRBJ1-5, the V gene TRBV12-5, with D hard to call. CDR3 protein: CASGLVLGREVDVGQPQHF. The CDR3 nucleotides read TGTGCTAGTGGTTTGGTACTCGGTAGGGAGGTCGATGTAGGTCAGCCCCAGCATTTT.